Listed below are T cell receptor beta chains from one sample, sequenced in a study of cytomegalovirus exposure and HLA in healthy donors. The table came from immunoSEQ multiplex PCR; TCRdb's copy has only in-frame clones and leaves some out. The sample lists about 140,000 clones, approximately 78% occurring once. Sequencing was done on a sample of PBMCs. The receptors here all came from a female donor in good health and CMV-seronegative. Both conserved end residues are part of each CDR3. Fields, in order: D gene, J gene, clone size, V gene, CDR3 protein, CDR3 DNA. D genes are given only for firm matches. Some rows have no size entry. The others give once, few or many, or a class for an expanded clone.

d_call: TRBD1
j_call: TRBJ2-7
clone_size: .
v_call: TRBV10-3
cdr3_aa: CAIRTGEEQYF
cdr3_nt: TGTGCCATCAGGACAGGGGAAGAGCAGTACTTC

d_call: .
j_call: TRBJ1-5
clone_size: .
v_call: TRBV28
cdr3_aa: CASSLVGVGPQHF
cdr3_nt: TGTGCCAGCAGTTTAGTAGGGGTAGGGCCCCAGCATTTT

d_call: TRBD1
j_call: TRBJ2-3
clone_size: .
v_call: TRBV5-1
cdr3_aa: CASSLAVLTGGGTDTQYF
cdr3_nt: TGCGCCAGCAGCTTGGCCGTACTTACAGGGGGAGGCACAGATACGCAGTATTTT

d_call: TRBD1
j_call: TRBJ2-2
clone_size: .
v_call: TRBV7-3
cdr3_aa: CASRLRDRPPPGELFF
cdr3_nt: TGTGCCAGCAGACTTAGGGACAGACCCCCCCCCGGGGAGCTGTTTTTT

d_call: TRBD2
j_call: TRBJ2-3
clone_size: once
v_call: TRBV27
cdr3_aa: CAAAPLSGRPTDTQYF
cdr3_nt: TGTGCCGCAGCCCCCCTTAGCGGGAGACCCACAGATACGCAGTATTTT

d_call: TRBD1
j_call: TRBJ1-1
clone_size: few
v_call: TRBV6-1
cdr3_aa: CASSAGQSNTEAFF
cdr3_nt: TGTGCCAGCAGTGCGGGACAGTCGAACACTGAAGCTTTCTTT

d_call: TRBD1
j_call: TRBJ1-1
clone_size: .
v_call: TRBV18
cdr3_aa: CASSPTGGRVTEAFF
cdr3_nt: TGTGCCAGCTCACCGACAGGGGGCCGGGTCACTGAAGCTTTCTTT

d_call: TRBD1
j_call: TRBJ1-1
clone_size: once
v_call: TRBV7-9
cdr3_aa: CASSPLSGDRNTEAFF
cdr3_nt: TGTGCCAGCAGCCCCCTATCTGGGGACAGGAACACTGAAGCTTTCTTT

d_call: .
j_call: TRBJ1-1
clone_size: .
v_call: TRBV19
cdr3_aa: CASSLGRDTEAFF
cdr3_nt: TGTGCCAGTAGTTTGGGCAGAGACACTGAAGCTTTCTTT

d_call: TRBD1
j_call: TRBJ2-7
clone_size: .
v_call: TRBV29-1
cdr3_aa: CSVAFGGTGSYEQYF
cdr3_nt: TGCAGCGTTGCCTTTGGGGGGACAGGATCCTACGAGCAGTACTTC

d_call: TRBD1
j_call: TRBJ1-5
clone_size: .
v_call: TRBV28
cdr3_aa: CASSWTGRYNQPQHF
cdr3_nt: TGTGCCAGCAGTTGGACAGGGCGTTACAATCAGCCCCAGCATTTT

d_call: .
j_call: TRBJ1-1
clone_size: .
v_call: TRBV7-3
cdr3_aa: CASSYRGGNTEAFF
cdr3_nt: TGTGCCAGCAGCTACCGAGGGGGGAACACTGAAGCTTTCTTT

d_call: .
j_call: TRBJ1-6
clone_size: .
v_call: TRBV7-6
cdr3_aa: CASSPQEAVNSPLHF
cdr3_nt: TGTGCCAGCAGCCCCCAGGAAGCAGTTAATTCACCCCTCCACTTT

d_call: TRBD2
j_call: TRBJ2-5
clone_size: .
v_call: TRBV5-1
cdr3_aa: CASSRLAGGSETQYF
cdr3_nt: TGCGCCAGCAGCCGACTAGCGGGGGGTAGCGAGACCCAGTACTTC

d_call: .
j_call: TRBJ1-1
clone_size: .
v_call: TRBV5-1
cdr3_aa: CASSSWGDLRDTEAFF
cdr3_nt: TGCGCCAGCAGCTCCTGGGGGGATTTAAGGGACACTGAAGCTTTCTTT

d_call: .
j_call: TRBJ1-5
clone_size: .
v_call: TRBV30
cdr3_aa: CAWSVRRGDQPQHF
cdr3_nt: TGTGCCTGGAGTGTAAGGAGGGGTGATCAGCCCCAGCATTTT

d_call: TRBD2
j_call: TRBJ2-2
clone_size: .
v_call: TRBV28
cdr3_aa: CASSLYPASGGAQGELFF
cdr3_nt: TGTGCCAGCAGTTTATATCCGGCTAGCGGGGGGGCCCAAGGGGAGCTGTTTTTT

d_call: .
j_call: TRBJ2-2
clone_size: .
v_call: TRBV7-2
cdr3_aa: CASSSRGGGELFF
cdr3_nt: TGTGCCAGCAGCTCGCGTGGAGGGGGGGAGCTGTTTTTT

d_call: .
j_call: TRBJ2-3
clone_size: .
v_call: TRBV27
cdr3_aa: CASTLGGSTDTQYF
cdr3_nt: TGTGCCAGCACCTTGGGGGGAAGCACAGATACGCAGTATTTT

d_call: .
j_call: TRBJ2-1
clone_size: .
v_call: TRBV2
cdr3_aa: CASSLGRQTSRNEQFF
cdr3_nt: TGTGCCAGCTCTCTGGGGAGGCAGACCTCCCGAAATGAGCAGTTCTTC

d_call: .
j_call: TRBJ2-3
clone_size: .
v_call: TRBV7-2
cdr3_aa: CASSLRPWGDTQYF
cdr3_nt: TGTGCCAGCAGCCTTCGGCCCTGGGGCGATACGCAGTATTTT

d_call: .
j_call: TRBJ1-3
clone_size: once
v_call: TRBV7-6
cdr3_aa: CASSLRDGNTIYF
cdr3_nt: TGTGCCAGCAGTCTCAGGGATGGAAACACCATATATTTT

d_call: .
j_call: TRBJ1-6
clone_size: .
v_call: TRBV15
cdr3_aa: CATSRGGGFNSPLHF
cdr3_nt: TGTGCCACCAGCAGGGGAGGGGGGTTTAATTCACCCCTCCACTTT

d_call: .
j_call: TRBJ1-3
clone_size: .
v_call: TRBV7-9
cdr3_aa: CASSLPPRLSSGNTIYF
cdr3_nt: TGTGCCAGCAGCCTCCCCCCCAGACTGAGCTCTGGAAACACCATATATTTT

d_call: .
j_call: TRBJ1-3
clone_size: .
v_call: TRBV30
cdr3_aa: CAWSRDSGSGNTIYF
cdr3_nt: TGTGCCTGGAGTCGGGACTCCGGTTCTGGAAACACCATATATTTT

d_call: .
j_call: TRBJ1-3
clone_size: .
v_call: TRBV2
cdr3_aa: CASSEGRAPSGNTIYF
cdr3_nt: TGTGCCAGCAGTGAAGGGAGGGCTCCCTCTGGAAACACCATATATTTT

d_call: .
j_call: TRBJ1-1
clone_size: .
v_call: TRBV5-4
cdr3_aa: CASSVGATLTEAFF
cdr3_nt: TGTGCCAGTAGCGTGGGGGCTACGCTAACTGAAGCTTTCTTT

d_call: .
j_call: TRBJ1-2
clone_size: .
v_call: TRBV30
cdr3_aa: CAWKSHSQGTANYGYTF
cdr3_nt: TGTGCCTGGAAATCCCATTCCCAGGGTACAGCTAACTATGGCTACACCTTC

d_call: .
j_call: TRBJ2-7
clone_size: .
v_call: TRBV10-3
cdr3_aa: CAIGQFSPTYEQYF
cdr3_nt: TGTGCCATCGGTCAATTTAGTCCTACCTACGAGCAGTACTTC

d_call: TRBD1
j_call: TRBJ1-4
clone_size: .
v_call: TRBV2
cdr3_aa: CASGGQISNEKLFF
cdr3_nt: TGTGCCAGCGGGGGACAGATCTCTAATGAAAAACTGTTTTTT

d_call: .
j_call: TRBJ1-5
clone_size: .
v_call: TRBV6-6
cdr3_aa: CASRYGQNQPQHF
cdr3_nt: TGTGCCAGCAGATATGGACAGAATCAGCCCCAGCATTTT

d_call: TRBD1
j_call: TRBJ2-6
clone_size: .
v_call: TRBV10-2
cdr3_aa: CASTPTGGTSGANVLTF
cdr3_nt: TGCGCCAGCACTCCGACAGGGGGAACCTCTGGGGCCAACGTCCTGACTTTC

d_call: .
j_call: TRBJ2-3
clone_size: .
v_call: TRBV6-1
cdr3_aa: CASSEVQALYSADTQYF
cdr3_nt: TGTGCCAGCAGTGAAGTCCAAGCCCTTTATAGCGCAGATACGCAGTATTTT

d_call: TRBD1
j_call: TRBJ2-5
clone_size: .
v_call: TRBV5-1
cdr3_aa: CASRYGTGMIQETQYF
cdr3_nt: TGCGCCAGCAGATACGGGACAGGGATGATCCAAGAGACCCAGTACTTC

d_call: .
j_call: TRBJ2-3
clone_size: .
v_call: TRBV7-2
cdr3_aa: CASTFRVGTQYF
cdr3_nt: TGTGCCAGCACCTTCAGGGTCGGTACGCAGTATTTT

d_call: .
j_call: TRBJ2-3
clone_size: once
v_call: TRBV9
cdr3_aa: CASSVGSSYSTDTQYF
cdr3_nt: TGTGCCAGCAGCGTAGGCTCCAGTTATAGCACAGATACGCAGTATTTT

d_call: .
j_call: TRBJ1-1
clone_size: once
v_call: TRBV27
cdr3_aa: CASSLRQVKNTEAFF
cdr3_nt: TGTGCCAGCAGTTTAAGGCAGGTTAAGAACACTGAAGCTTTCTTT

d_call: .
j_call: TRBJ2-7
clone_size: .
v_call: TRBV5-1
cdr3_aa: CASSLDPVVYEQYF
cdr3_nt: TGCGCCAGCAGCTTGGACCCGGTAGTCTACGAGCAGTACTTC

d_call: .
j_call: TRBJ1-2
clone_size: .
v_call: TRBV6-1
cdr3_aa: CASSERGGWGGYTF
cdr3_nt: TGTGCCAGCAGTGAACGGGGTGGGTGGGGTGGCTACACCTTC

d_call: .
j_call: TRBJ1-3
clone_size: .
v_call: TRBV2
cdr3_aa: CASRLDPGHLKPSSGNTIYF
cdr3_nt: TGTGCCAGCAGGTTAGATCCGGGACATCTAAAGCCTTCCTCTGGAAACACCATATATTTT

d_call: TRBD1
j_call: TRBJ1-2
clone_size: .
v_call: TRBV6-1
cdr3_aa: CASGSKGQSIYGYTF
cdr3_nt: TGTGCCAGCGGGAGTAAGGGACAGAGCATCTATGGCTACACCTTC